This T cell receptor beta chain emerged from a study of CD8+ T cells in alopecia areata. At the level of the study: Oral tofacitinib (5 to 10 mg twice daily) was administered to treated patients.

Sequencing templates came from extracted RNA that was reverse transcribed into cDNA. Only in-frame clones appear in the TCRdb table, and some are missing; sequencing was by immunoSEQ multiplex PCR. This sample has almost 250,000 clones, with roughly two thirds found just once. Specimen: CD4+ T cells sorted from blood, collected at week 0. The TCR originated in a human donor with alopecia areata.

The CDR3, as DNA: TGTGCCATCAGTGAGTCGATAGCTTCAGAGACCCAGTACTTC. Its protein product is CAISESIASETQYF. V gene TRBV10-3 combines with J gene TRBJ2-5; D unresolved. Germline lookup yields CDR1 ENHRY and CDR2 SYGVKD. CDR3 length: 14 amino acids. V was shortened by 0 bases and J by 4 bases, with 9 bases between the two germline ends.